This TCR beta chain emerged from a study of blood T cells in healthy people across ages. Study at large: Per two T cells, about one barcoded beta molecule was captured through template switching.

Every sample gave at least 5.5 micrograms of total RNA when it was extracted. CDR1 is ENHRY and CDR2 is SYGVKD in the germline V gene. Trimming cost V 5 bases and J 3 bases; bases outside gene matches: 13. This CDR3 has 17 amino acids. In this sample, this clonotype turned up many times. What it binds is not known. The study, taken as a whole, reports: Expanded clonotype changes were possibly confounded by unknown donor CMV status.

For the second PCR, which ran for about 7 to 11 cycles, a sample-barcoded 5' primer and a J-beta primer mix were used. From the 5' RACE reads, TCRdb called clonotypes with MiXCR, one entry per CDR3 protein. This table holds 380,000 or so distinct CDR3 sequences, about 49% found once. Sequenced: blood. The rearrangement links TRBV10-3 to TRBJ2-5; the match to TRBD2 covers 9 bases. This TCR derives from a man aged 55 to 69 in good health. CDR3: CAISTDPAGGLKETQYF. CDR3 DNA: TGTGCCATCAGTACCGACCCAGCGGGAGGTTTGAAAGAGACCCAGTACTTC.